The 31 T cell receptor beta chains presented below share a single source sample, sequenced in a study of blood T cell repertoires in COVID-19. The protocol was immunoSEQ multiplex PCR, while the TCRdb copy is restricted to in-frame clones and leaves out a portion. The sample has approximately 200,000 clones, roughly 80% seen once. The sequencing sample was made of PBMCs or T cells enriched from blood (not recorded which). These receptors were obtained from a middle-aged man who had recovered from COVID-19.

J is TRBJ2-3 and V is TRBV6-4; 8 nucleotides match TRBD2. The CDR3 is 16 amino acids. The germline V gene has CDR1 MRHNA and CDR2 SNTAGT. The V segment lost 2 bases and the J segment 4 bases; nucleotides outside the gene matches: 8. CDR3 sequence reads: CASSDGAGDSSDTQYF. The CDR3 DNA follows: TGTGCCAGCAGTGACGGAGCGGGAGATTCGTCAGATACGCAGTATTTT.

The chain is built from TRBV4-1 and TRBJ1-2; TRBD1 matches at 9 bases. The CDR3 runs to 16 residues. V lost 0 bases, J lost 4 bases, and 6 bases stayed unmatched. Germline CDR1 MGHRA, CDR2 YSYEKL. The CDR3 here is CASSQETGGNLYGYTF. CDR3 nucleotide sequence: TGCGCCAGCAGCCAAGAAACAGGGGGCAACCTCTATGGCTACACCTTC.

The chain uses TRBV2 and TRBJ2-2; tentative D call: TRBD2 (6 bases). The CDR3 length is 15 residues. V lost 6 bases to trimming and J lost 0 bases, with 11 bases between them. CDR1 SNHLY and CDR2 FYNNEI come from the germline V gene. Here the CDR3 DNA reads TGTGCCAGCAGCTGGAGCGGGCCGAACACCGGGGAGCTGTTTTTT. Translation: CASSWSGPNTGELFF.

This clone appeared a single time. The rearrangement joins TRBV2 to TRBJ2-4; a weak D match, TRBD2 (5 bases). Germline CDR1 SNHLY, CDR2 FYNNEI. The length of the CDR3 is 17 residues. V was trimmed by 4 bases and J by 2 bases, leaving 18 bases between them. CDR3 loop: CASSVGGLFYSKNIQYF. The DNA of the CDR3 is TGTGCCAGCAGTGTAGGTGGACTCTTTTATTCCAAAAACATTCAGTACTTC.

The gene calls are TRBV10-3 and TRBJ1-1, with D tentatively TRBD1 (6 bases). From germline, CDR1 is ENHRY and CDR2 SYGVKD. With 5 bases removed from V and 1 base from J, the gap between germline ends came to 14 bases. The CDR3 consists of 15 residues. The CDR3 protein is CAISSSGTPNTEAFF. CDR3 DNA: TGTGCCATCAGTTCGTCAGGGACACCGAACACTGAAGCTTTCTTT.

V gene TRBV6-5 combines with J gene TRBJ1-2; D is unresolved. This CDR3 region has 15 residues. Trimming left V 3 bases short and J 0 bases short, with 11 bases between. Germline CDR1 MNHEY, CDR2 SVGAGI. CDR3 amino acids: CASSYSAEPNYGYTF. DNA of the CDR3: TGTGCCAGCAGTTATTCAGCGGAACCTAACTATGGCTACACCTTC.

V is TRBV18 and J is TRBJ2-1; 13 positions match TRBD2. The CDR3 length is 14 residues. CDR1 is KGHSH, CDR2 LQKENI, per germline. J was trimmed by 8 bases and V by 6 bases; bases with no gene match: 4. The CDR3 here is CASSGTSGKDEQFF. DNA for the CDR3: TGTGCCAGCTCCGGGACTAGCGGGAAGGATGAGCAGTTCTTC.

The V gene is TRBV13, the J gene TRBJ2-1; no clear D. This CDR3 has 17 residues. V dropped 7 bases and J dropped 0 bases, with 19 bases sitting between them. From germline, CDR1 is PRHDT and CDR2 FYEKMQ (reference sequence). The CDR3 sequence is CASTSPSVEFSYNEQFF. The CDR3 DNA is TGTGCCAGCACCTCACCCTCCGTGGAGTTCTCCTACAATGAGCAGTTCTTC.

This clone showed up just once. The V gene is TRBV4-3, the J gene TRBJ2-3; 7 bases align to TRBD2. J was trimmed by 1 base and V by 0 bases; bases with no gene match: 4. Germline V lookup: CDR1 LGHNA, CDR2 YSLEER. The CDR3 runs 16 residues. CDR3 residues: CASSQEIGLGTDTQYF. The DNA for the CDR3 is TGCGCCAGCAGCCAAGAAATAGGACTAGGCACAGATACGCAGTATTTT.

This clone was picked up one time. The V and J genes are TRBV19 and TRBJ1-2; TRBD1 matches 10 bases. CDR1 and CDR2 from the germline V gene are LNHDA and SQIVND (reference sequence). The CDR3 is 15 residues long. After removal of 5 bases from V and 4 bases from J, the junction contained 7 bases not matched to a gene. Here the CDR3 reads CASSVTGGGGYGYTF. CDR3 in DNA: TGTGCCAGTAGTGTGACAGGGGGCGGTGGCTATGGCTACACCTTC.

This clone was seen only a few times. The chain is built from TRBV7-3 and TRBJ1-5; D unresolved. The length of the CDR3 is 13 residues. Germline assignment: CDR1 SGHTA and CDR2 FQGTGA. With 5 bases removed from V and 5 bases from J, the gap between germline ends came to 10 bases. CDR3 in amino acids: CASSADIYQPQHF. CDR3 sequence (DNA): TGTGCCAGCAGCGCCGACATTTATCAGCCCCAGCATTTT. Filled out from reference TRBV7-3 and TRBJ1-5, the complete variable domain reads GAGVSQTPSNKVTEKGKYVELRCDPISGHTALYWYRQSLGQGPEFLIYFQGTGAADDSGLPNDRFFAVRPEGSVSTLKIQRTERGDSAVYLCASSADIYQPQHFGDGTRLSIL.

V and J are TRBV5-4 and TRBJ2-7; TRBD1 aligns across 10 bases. The J segment lost 0 bases and the V segment lost 0 bases, leaving 0 bases of the junction unmatched. In germline, CDR1 is SGHNT, CDR2 YYREEE (reference sequence). CDR3 length: 15 amino acids. The CDR3 DNA is TGTGCCAGCAGCTTGGGACAGGGGGCCTCCTACGAGCAGTACTTC. Translated: CASSLGQGASYEQYF.

The CDR3 DNA is TGTGCCAGCAGTTGCCGGACACGTTTCGGCACAGATACGCAGTATTTT. Translating it yields CASSCRTRFGTDTQYF. The J gene is TRBJ2-3, the V gene TRBV6-7, with D perhaps matching TRBD1 (5 bases). TRBV6-7 is flagged as an ORF with uncertain function. The CDR3 extends over 16 amino acids. The V end was cut by 4 bases, the J end by 1 base, with 15 bases between.

The CDR3 DNA reads TGTGCCAGCAGCCAAGGGGAGGGAGGGTACAATGAGCAGTTCTTC. This codes for CASSQGEGGYNEQFF. The chain has TRBV3-1 (or the pseudogene TRBV3-2) and TRBJ2-1, with TRBD2 matching over 7 bases. The CDR3 runs 15 residues. CDR1 is LGHDT, CDR2 YNNKEL, per germline (reference sequence). J gave up 4 bases and V 1 base, and 4 bases lay outside the gene matches.

The V and J genes are TRBV18 and TRBJ2-5, with 7 bases that match TRBD1. The junction had 3 bases not matched to a gene; V was cut back by 6 bases and J by 2 bases. Germline assignment: CDR1 KGHSH and CDR2 LQKENI. CDR3 length equals 13 residues. The CDR3 is CASSGTAQETQYF. The CDR3, as DNA: TGTGCCAGCTCCGGGACAGCGCAAGAGACCCAGTACTTC. The full variable domain, rest sourced from reference TRBV18 and TRBJ2-5, is NAGVMQNPRHLVRRRGQEARLRCSPMKGHSHVYWYRQLPEEGLKFMVYLQKENIIDESGMPKERFSAEFPKEGPSILRIQQVVRGDSAAYFCASSGTAQETQYFGPGTRLLVL.

This clone was found once. V and J are TRBV27 and TRBJ2-1; D is unresolved. The V gene lost 4 bases and the J gene lost 5 bases, with 15 bases spanning the gap. Germline assignment: CDR1 MNHEY and CDR2 SMNVEV (reference sequence). The CDR3 has 15 residues. In nucleotides, the CDR3 is TGTGCCAGCAGTTCCCAGCGAACCTACGACAATGAGCAGTTCTTC. This sequence encodes CASSSQRTYDNEQFF.

The chain joins TRBV5-6 to TRBJ2-7, with 10 bases identical to TRBD1. Germline CDR1 and CDR2: SGHDT and YYEEEE. Trimming took 4 bases from V and 1 from J; bases not matched to a gene: 11. This CDR3 contains 17 residues. DNA for the CDR3: TGTGCCAGCAGCGGTGGGTTGACAGGGGGCAATTCCTACGAGCAGTACGTC. Encoded protein: CASSGGLTGGNSYEQYV.

This clone appeared a single time. The chain joins TRBV21-1 to TRBJ2-2; TRBD2 was called by the table and not checked on the DNA. TRBV21-1 is a known pseudogene. The CDR3 loop spans 16 amino acids. The CDR3 sequence is CASSKRTSLNTGELFF. CDR3 sequence (DNA): TGTGCCAGCAGCAAAAGGACTAGCCTGAACACCGGGGAGCTGTTTTTT.

The chain joins TRBV7-7 to TRBJ2-5; TRBD2 aligns across 7 bases. The CDR3 totals 13 residues. The V segment lost 3 bases and the J segment 7 bases; nucleotides outside the gene matches: 5. Germline lookup yields CDR1 SSHAT and CDR2 FNYEAQ (reference sequence). CDR3: CASSLDGEGTQYF. CDR3 in DNA: TGTGCCAGCAGCTTGGATGGGGAGGGGACCCAGTACTTC.

The rearrangement links TRBV24-1 to TRBJ2-2; D ambiguous. The length of the CDR3 is 13 residues. Germline V gene sequence: CDR1 KGHDR, CDR2 SFDVKD. Trimming shortened V by 4 bases and J by 8 bases, and 10 bases separated the two germline ends. CDR3 DNA: TGTGCCACCAGTGAACCCAACAAGGGGGAGCTGTTTTTT. Protein: CATSEPNKGELFF.

This clone was detected only a few times. The chain employs TRBV4-2 and TRBJ1-1; D remains unclear. Trimming stripped 1 base from V and 0 bases from J, with 6 bases between. Germline V lookup: CDR1 LGHNA, CDR2 YNFKEQ. This CDR3 contains 14 residues. CDR3 loop: CASSQALLNTEAFF. DNA for the CDR3: TGTGCCAGCAGCCAAGCCCTCTTGAACACTGAAGCTTTCTTT.

The chain joins TRBV19 to TRBJ1-2, with TRBD1 matching over 8 bases. The CDR3 length is 14 residues. Looked up from germline, CDR1 is LNHDA and CDR2 is SQIVND (reference sequence). With V trimmed by 6 bases and J by 7 bases, 10 bases remained unmatched. CDR3 coding DNA: TGTGCCAGTAGGCGACAGGGGAAAGACGGTGGCTACACCTTC. Translating gives CASRRQGKDGGYTF.

The chain employs TRBV5-1 and TRBJ2-2; no clear D gene. Germline CDR1 and CDR2: SGHRS and YFSETQ. This CDR3 region has 14 residues. Deletions cut 3 bases from V and 0 bases from J, with 6 bases between. CDR3 residues: CASSSGPNTGELFF. The CDR3 DNA sequence: TGCGCCAGCAGCTCTGGCCCGAACACCGGGGAGCTGTTTTTT.

V is TRBV19 and J is TRBJ1-1; weak D call: TRBD1 (6 bases). Germline CDR1 and CDR2: LNHDA and SQIVND (reference sequence). The CDR3 loop spans 13 amino acids. V lost 3 bases to trimming and J lost 5 bases, with 10 bases between them. The DNA for the CDR3 is TGTGCCAGTAGTATGACAGGATGGACTGAAGCTTTCTTT. Amino acids: CASSMTGWTEAFF.

The chain carries TRBV6-2 or TRBV6-3 and TRBJ1-4; possibly TRBD1 for D (6 bases). V was cut by 2 bases and J by 6 bases, with 10 bases left in between. The germline gives CDR1 MNHEY, CDR2 SVGEGT. The CDR3 runs 14 residues. The CDR3 loop reads CASSYDGTYEKLFF. CDR3 nucleotides: TGTGCCAGCAGTTACGACGGGACATATGAAAAACTGTTTTTT.

The chain links TRBV27 to TRBJ2-7; unclear D gene. V was pared by 7 bases and J by 3 bases, with 4 bases between. From germline, CDR1 is MNHEY and CDR2 SMNVEV (reference sequence). This CDR3 contains 10 residues. The CDR3 is CASTGYEQYF. For the CDR3, the DNA is TGTGCCAGCACCGGCTACGAGCAGTACTTC.

In its sample, this clone was seen a few times. The chain couples TRBV5-1 to TRBJ1-6, with D maybe TRBD1 (5 bases). Trimming took off 6 bases at V and 8 bases at J, with 18 bases between the two ends. CDR3 size: 15 residues. CDR1 and CDR2 (germline): SGHRS, YFSETQ. The DNA of the CDR3 is TGCGCCAGCACCCTGGGGGGGTCCACGGATTCACCCCTCCACTTT. Translation: CASTLGGSTDSPLHF. Full variable domain (outside the CDR3, taken from reference TRBV5-1 and TRBJ1-6): KAGVTQTPRYLIKTRGQQVTLSCSPISGHRSVSWYQQTPGQGLQFLFEYFSETQRNKGNFPGRFSGRQFSNSRSEMNVSTLELGDSALYLCASTLGGSTDSPLHFGNGTRLTVT.

The J gene is TRBJ2-2, the V gene TRBV4-1; no definite D call. The CDR3 is made up of 13 amino acids. Trimming removed 2 bases at V and 4 bases at J, with 5 bases between. The germline V gene encodes CDR1 MGHRA and CDR2 YSYEKL. The CDR3 region has the DNA TGCGCCAGCAGCCAAACCAGCACCGGGGAGCTGTTTTTT. This encodes CASSQTSTGELFF.

The chain joins TRBV5-4 to TRBJ2-2; a weak D match, TRBD1 (6 bases). In germline, CDR1 is SGHNT, CDR2 YYREEE (reference sequence). This CDR3 region has 16 residues. Trimming removed 3 bases at V and 5 bases at J, with 17 bases between. The CDR3 region is CASSSKQGLWTGELFF. Written as DNA, the CDR3 is TGTGCCAGCAGCTCTAAACAGGGTCTCTGGACCGGGGAGCTGTTTTTT.

The chain combines TRBV6-5 with TRBJ2-7; 9 nucleotides align to TRBD2. With V trimmed by 7 bases and J by 2 bases, 9 bases remained unmatched. Germline loops: CDR1 MNHEY, CDR2 SVGAGI. There are 15 residues in the CDR3. The CDR3 DNA follows: TGTGCCAGCACCGCGGGAGGGGCGTCCCCCTACGAGCAGTACGTC. Its protein is CASTAGGASPYEQYV.

This clone has only a few counts. The chain couples TRBV4-1 to TRBJ1-2; possibly TRBD1 for D (5 bases). There are 16 residues in the CDR3. V lost 1 base and J 3 bases, leaving 15 bases between the germline ends. Germline values: CDR1 MGHRA, CDR2 YSYEKL. This CDR3 is CASSQGGQGGDYGYTF. CDR3 DNA: TGCGCCAGCAGCCAAGGAGGGCAGGGAGGGGACTATGGCTACACCTTC.